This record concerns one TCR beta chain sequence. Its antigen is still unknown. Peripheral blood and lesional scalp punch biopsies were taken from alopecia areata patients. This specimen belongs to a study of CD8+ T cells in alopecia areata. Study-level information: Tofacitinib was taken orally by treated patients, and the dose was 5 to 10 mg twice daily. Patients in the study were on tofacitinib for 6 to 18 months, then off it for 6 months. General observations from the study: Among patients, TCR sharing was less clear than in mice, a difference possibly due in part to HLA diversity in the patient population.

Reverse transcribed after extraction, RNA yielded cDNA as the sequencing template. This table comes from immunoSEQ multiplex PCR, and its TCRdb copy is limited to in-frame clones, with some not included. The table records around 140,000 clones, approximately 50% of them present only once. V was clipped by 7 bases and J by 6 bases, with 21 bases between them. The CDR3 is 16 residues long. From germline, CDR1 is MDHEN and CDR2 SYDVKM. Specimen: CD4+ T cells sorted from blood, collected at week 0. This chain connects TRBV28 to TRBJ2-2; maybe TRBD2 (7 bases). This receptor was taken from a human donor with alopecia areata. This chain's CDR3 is CASNLNGEGVSGELFF. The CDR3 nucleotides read TGTGCCAGCAACCTTAACGGGGAGGGGGTCTCCGGGGAGCTGTTTTTT.